The sequence of this T cell receptor (beta chain) was determined in a study of cytomegalovirus exposure and HLA in healthy donors. Study as a whole: The approximately 120 validation repertoires, a later analysis reported, used the same platform as the roughly 710 first-cohort repertoires.

The donors were in the approximately 120-subject validation cohort, distinct from the roughly 700-subject first cohort. Losses at the gene ends were 3 bases for V and 4 bases for J; bases not matched to a gene: 5. Germline V gene lookup returns CDR1 GTSNPN and CDR2 SVGIG (reference sequence). CDR3 length equals 13 residues. Clones were sequenced by immunoSEQ multiplex PCR, and TCRdb holds only the in-frame ones, with some missing. In the table there are 200,000 to 250,000 clones, about nine tenths of which are singletons. Details on this clone: Its target is unknown.

Whole-study results and caveats: It was approximately 150 TCR beta chains that were listed as cytomegalovirus-associated.

The J gene is TRBJ2-7, the V gene TRBV30, with 8 bases fitting TRBD2. Material: PBMCs. This sequence was found in a woman in her late teens or twenties in good health and CMV-seropositive. The CDR3 DNA sequence: TGTGCCTGGAGCCGTACTAGCGGATACGAGCAGTACTTC. As protein: CAWSRTSGYEQYF. Supplemented by reference TRBV30 and TRBJ2-7, the full variable domain reads SQTIHQWPATLVQPVGSPLSLECTVEGTSNPNLYWYRQAAGRGLQLLFYSVGIGQISSEVPQNLSASRPQDRQFILSSKKLLLSDSGFYLCAWSRTSGYEQYFGPGTRLTVT.